This TCR beta chain was captured in a study of T cells after yellow fever vaccination. Overall study findings and caveats: Overall, a small share of clonotypes was seen in both CD4 and CD8 compartments. Among primary-vaccination clones, most reappeared after the booster, at approximately 96% for CD4 and under 90% for CD8.

A 5'RACE template-switching step, the method used to make TCR cDNA, added a universal primer site and UMIs. TCRdb fed the 5' RACE reads into MiXCR, producing one record per CDR3 protein. The repertoire has hundreds of thousands of distinct CDR3 sequences, approximately 16% of them found once; the top ten carry approximately 15%. Comment on this clonotype: Its antigen is not known.

Germline V gives CDR1 SNHLY, CDR2 FYNNEI. The V end lost 5 bases, the J end lost 5 bases, and 15 bases lay between the germline ends. The CDR3 extends over 14 amino acids. Sequenced material: PBMCs, taken about 5 days after the first yellow fever vaccination. The genes are TRBV2 and TRBJ1-2, with D tentatively TRBD1 (5 bases). The clonotype was recovered from a man younger than 35 who received the YFV17D yellow fever vaccine. The CDR3 sequence: CASSSGSGIYGYTF. The CDR3 coding sequence is TGTGCCAGCAGTTCGGGTTCAGGGATTTATGGCTACACCTTC.